This TCR beta chain stems from a study of identical twins. Healthy Caucasians made up all donors. A universal primer site was added by template switching, and unique molecular identifiers were carried by the cDNA. TCRdb ran MiXCR on the 5' RACE reads and lists one entry per CDR3 protein. In the table there are 18,000 or so distinct CDR3 sequences, roughly 69% of which are singletons. The study, taken as a whole, reports: Abundant beta clonotypes from cord blood bore fewer insertions; memory repertoires lacked this pattern. Zero-insertion results could be subject to partial confounding by invariant MAIT and iNKT cells.

With respect to this clonotype: Its specificity is not known.

V lost 5 bases, J lost 3 bases, and 8 bases lay in between. Germline V gene data show CDR1 as KGHSH and CDR2 as LQKENI. This CDR3 has 12 residues. Source material: memory (CD45RO+) T cells sorted from blood. The origin of this receptor is a young woman in good health. This table probably holds off-target reads from a library built for another chain. The gene calls are TRBV18 and TRBJ2-7, with D perhaps assigned TRBD1 or TRBD2 (5 bases each). The DNA of the CDR3 is TGTGCCAGCTCAGTGAGGGGCTACGAGCAGTACTTC. The encoded protein is CASSVRGYEQYF.